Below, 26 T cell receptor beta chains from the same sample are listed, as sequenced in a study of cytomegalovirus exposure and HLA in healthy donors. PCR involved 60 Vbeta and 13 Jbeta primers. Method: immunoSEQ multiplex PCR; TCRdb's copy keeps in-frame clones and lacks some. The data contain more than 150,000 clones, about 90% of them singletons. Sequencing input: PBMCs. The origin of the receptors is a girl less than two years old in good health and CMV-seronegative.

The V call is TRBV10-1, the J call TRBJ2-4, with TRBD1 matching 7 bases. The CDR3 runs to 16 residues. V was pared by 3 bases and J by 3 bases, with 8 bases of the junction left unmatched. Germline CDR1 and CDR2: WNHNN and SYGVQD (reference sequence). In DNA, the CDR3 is TGCGCCAGCAGTGATCGAGACAGGGACGGCAAAAACATTCAGTACTTC. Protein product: CASSDRDRDGKNIQYF.

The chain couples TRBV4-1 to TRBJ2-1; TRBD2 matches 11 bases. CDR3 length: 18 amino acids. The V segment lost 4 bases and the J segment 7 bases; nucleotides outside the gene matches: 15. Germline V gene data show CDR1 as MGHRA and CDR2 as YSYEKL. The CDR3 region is CASSRPPRELAGVNEQFF. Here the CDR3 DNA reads TGCGCCAGCAGCCGCCCCCCAAGGGAACTAGCGGGAGTTAATGAGCAGTTCTTC.

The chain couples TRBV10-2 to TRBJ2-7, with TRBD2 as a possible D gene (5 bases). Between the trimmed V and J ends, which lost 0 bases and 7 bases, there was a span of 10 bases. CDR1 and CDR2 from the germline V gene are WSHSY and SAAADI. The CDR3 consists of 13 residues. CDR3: CASSESRVREQYF. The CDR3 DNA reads TGCGCCAGCAGTGAGTCGAGGGTGCGGGAGCAGTACTTC.

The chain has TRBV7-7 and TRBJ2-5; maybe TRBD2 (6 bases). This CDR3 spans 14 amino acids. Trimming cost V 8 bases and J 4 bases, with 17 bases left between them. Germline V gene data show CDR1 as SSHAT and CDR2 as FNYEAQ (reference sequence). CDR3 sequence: CASGGSGLRETQYF. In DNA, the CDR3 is TGTGCCAGCGGGGGGTCGGGCTTGAGAGAGACCCAGTACTTC.

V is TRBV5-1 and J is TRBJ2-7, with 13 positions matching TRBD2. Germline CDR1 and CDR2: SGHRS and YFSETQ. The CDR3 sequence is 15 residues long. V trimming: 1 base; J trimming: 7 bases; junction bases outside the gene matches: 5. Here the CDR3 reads CASSLTSGGAEEQYF. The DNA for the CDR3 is TGCGCCAGCAGCTTGACTAGCGGGGGGGCGGAAGAGCAGTACTTC.

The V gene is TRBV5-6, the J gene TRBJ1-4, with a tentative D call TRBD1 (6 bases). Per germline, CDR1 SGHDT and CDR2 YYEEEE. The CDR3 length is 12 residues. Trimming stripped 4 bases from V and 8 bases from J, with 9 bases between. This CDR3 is CASSQGREKLFF. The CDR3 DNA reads TGTGCCAGCAGCCAGGGGAGAGAAAAACTGTTTTTT.

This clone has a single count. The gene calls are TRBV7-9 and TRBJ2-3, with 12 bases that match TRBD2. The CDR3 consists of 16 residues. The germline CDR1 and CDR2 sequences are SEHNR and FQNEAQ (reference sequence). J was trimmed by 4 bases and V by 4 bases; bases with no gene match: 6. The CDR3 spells CASSWRLAGVADTQYF. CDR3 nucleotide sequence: TGTGCCAGCAGCTGGCGACTAGCGGGAGTCGCAGATACGCAGTATTTT.

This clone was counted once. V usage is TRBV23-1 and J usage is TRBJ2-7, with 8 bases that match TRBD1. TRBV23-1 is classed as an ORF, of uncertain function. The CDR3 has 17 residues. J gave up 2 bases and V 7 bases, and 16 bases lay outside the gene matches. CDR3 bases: TGCGCCAGCAATGGGGATTTTGGGGGACAGGTACCCTACGAGCAGTACTTC. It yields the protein CASNGDFGGQVPYEQYF.

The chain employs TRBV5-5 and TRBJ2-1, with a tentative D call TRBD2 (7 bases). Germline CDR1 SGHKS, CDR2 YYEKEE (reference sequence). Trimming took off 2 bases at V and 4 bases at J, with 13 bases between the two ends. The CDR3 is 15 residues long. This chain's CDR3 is CASSFAQGGYNEQFF. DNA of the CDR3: TGTGCCAGCAGCTTTGCACAGGGAGGGTACAATGAGCAGTTCTTC.

CDR3 sequence (DNA): TGTGCCAGCAGGCGAATCGGGAAGGTCACTGAAGCTTTCTTT. Amino acid sequence: CASRRIGKVTEAFF. The chain employs TRBV6-5 and TRBJ1-1; D gene ambiguous. V was shortened by 6 bases and J by 4 bases, with 15 bases between the two germline ends. CDR1 and CDR2 (germline): MNHEY, SVGAGI. CDR3 length: 14 residues.

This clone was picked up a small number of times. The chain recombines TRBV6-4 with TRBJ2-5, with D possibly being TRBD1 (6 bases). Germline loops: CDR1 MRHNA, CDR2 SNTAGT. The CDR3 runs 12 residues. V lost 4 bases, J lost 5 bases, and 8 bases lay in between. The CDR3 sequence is CASSGGRETQYF. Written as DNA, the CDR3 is TGTGCCAGCAGTGGGGGGCGCGAGACCCAGTACTTC.

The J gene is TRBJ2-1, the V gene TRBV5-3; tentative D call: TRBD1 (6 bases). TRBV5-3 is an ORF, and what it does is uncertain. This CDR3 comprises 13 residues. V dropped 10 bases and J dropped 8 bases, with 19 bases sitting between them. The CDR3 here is CAGRQVPRDEQFF. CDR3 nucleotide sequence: TGTGCCGGTAGACAGGTCCCAAGGGATGAGCAGTTCTTC.

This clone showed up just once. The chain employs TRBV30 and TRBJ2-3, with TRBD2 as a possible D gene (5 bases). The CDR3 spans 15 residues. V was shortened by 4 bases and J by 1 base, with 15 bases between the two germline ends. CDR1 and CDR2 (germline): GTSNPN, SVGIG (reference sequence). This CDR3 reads CAWNPLTGGTDTQYF. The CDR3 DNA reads TGTGCCTGGAACCCCTTAACCGGGGGCACAGATACGCAGTATTTT.

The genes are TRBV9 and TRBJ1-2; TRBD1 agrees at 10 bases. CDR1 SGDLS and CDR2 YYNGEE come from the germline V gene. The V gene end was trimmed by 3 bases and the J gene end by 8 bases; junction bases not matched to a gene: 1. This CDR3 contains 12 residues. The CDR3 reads CASSGDRGGYTF. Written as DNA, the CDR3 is TGTGCCAGCAGCGGGGACAGGGGCGGCTACACCTTC.

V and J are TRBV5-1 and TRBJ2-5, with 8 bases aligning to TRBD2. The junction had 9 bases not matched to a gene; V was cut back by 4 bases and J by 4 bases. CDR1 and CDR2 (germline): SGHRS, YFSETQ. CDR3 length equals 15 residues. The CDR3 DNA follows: TGCGCCAGCAGCCTGGCCGGGACTAGTGGAGAGACCCAGTACTTC. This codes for CASSLAGTSGETQYF.

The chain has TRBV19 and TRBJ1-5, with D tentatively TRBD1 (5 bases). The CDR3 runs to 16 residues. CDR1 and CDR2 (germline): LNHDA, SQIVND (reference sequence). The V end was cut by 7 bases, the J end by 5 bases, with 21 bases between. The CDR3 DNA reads TGTGCCAGTACCGCACGCCGGGACTGGCGGGATCAGCCCCAGCATTTT. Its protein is CASTARRDWRDQPQHF.

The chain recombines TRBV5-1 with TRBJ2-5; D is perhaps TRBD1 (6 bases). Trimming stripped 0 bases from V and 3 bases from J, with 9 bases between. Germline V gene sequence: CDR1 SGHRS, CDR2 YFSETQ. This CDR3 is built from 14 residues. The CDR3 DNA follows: TGCGCCAGCAGCTTGGGACGGGACAAAGAGACCCAGTACTTC. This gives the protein CASSLGRDKETQYF.

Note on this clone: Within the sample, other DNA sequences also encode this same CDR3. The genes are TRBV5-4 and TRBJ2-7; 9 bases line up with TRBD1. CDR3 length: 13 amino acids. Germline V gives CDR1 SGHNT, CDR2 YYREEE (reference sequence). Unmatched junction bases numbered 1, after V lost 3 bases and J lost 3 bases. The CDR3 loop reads CASSSDRGYEQYF. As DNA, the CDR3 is TGTGCCAGCAGCTCGGACAGGGGCTACGAGCAGTACTTC. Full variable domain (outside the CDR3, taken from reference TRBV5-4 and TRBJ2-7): ETGVTQSPTHLIKTRGQQVTLRCSSQSGHNTVSWYQQALGQGPQFIFQYYREEENGRGNFPPRFSGLQFPNYSSELNVNALELDDSALYLCASSSDRGYEQYFGPGTRLTVT.

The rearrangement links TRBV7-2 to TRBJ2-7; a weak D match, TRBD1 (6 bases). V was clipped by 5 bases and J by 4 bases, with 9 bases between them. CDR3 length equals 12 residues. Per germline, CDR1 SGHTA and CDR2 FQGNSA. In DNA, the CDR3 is TGTGCCAGCAGCGTACAGGGATACGAGCAGTACTTC. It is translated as CASSVQGYEQYF.

This CDR3 is CASRTSGVYNEQFF. Written as DNA, the CDR3 is TGCGCCAGCAGGACTAGCGGGGTTTACAATGAGCAGTTCTTC. This rearrangement joins TRBV5-1 to TRBJ2-1; 11 bases match TRBD2. The CDR3 covers 14 residues. V was pared by 5 bases and J by 4 bases, with 2 bases of the junction left unmatched. Germline V CDR1 and CDR2: SGHRS, YFSETQ.

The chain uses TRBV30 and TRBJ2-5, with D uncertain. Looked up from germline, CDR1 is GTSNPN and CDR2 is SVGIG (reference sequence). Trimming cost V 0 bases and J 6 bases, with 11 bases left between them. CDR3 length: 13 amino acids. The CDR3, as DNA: TGTGCCTGGAGTGTTTTTTCTAGGAAGACCCAGTACTTC. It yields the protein CAWSVFSRKTQYF. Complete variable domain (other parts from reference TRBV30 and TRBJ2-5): SQTIHQWPATLVQPVGSPLSLECTVEGTSNPNLYWYRQAAGRGLQLLFYSVGIGQISSEVPQNLSASRPQDRQFILSSKKLLLSDSGFYLCAWSVFSRKTQYFGPGTRLLVL.

The CDR3 DNA is TGTGCCAGCAGCCAAGATGGTTTGGGACTAGCGGGTTGGGATACGCAGTATTTT. Translating gives CASSQDGLGLAGWDTQYF. The V and J genes are TRBV4-2 and TRBJ2-3; 12 positions agree with TRBD2. CDR3 length: 18 amino acids. Losses at the gene ends were 0 bases for V and 6 bases for J; bases not matched to a gene: 10. Germline lookup yields CDR1 LGHNA and CDR2 YNFKEQ.

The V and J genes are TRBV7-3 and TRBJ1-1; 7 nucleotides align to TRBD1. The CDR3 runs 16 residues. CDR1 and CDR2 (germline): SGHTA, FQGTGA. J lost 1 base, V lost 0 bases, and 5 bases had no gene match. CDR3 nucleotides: TGTGCCAGCAGCTTAACAGGGGGCGGTGGGAACACTGAAGCTTTCTTT. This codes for CASSLTGGGGNTEAFF.

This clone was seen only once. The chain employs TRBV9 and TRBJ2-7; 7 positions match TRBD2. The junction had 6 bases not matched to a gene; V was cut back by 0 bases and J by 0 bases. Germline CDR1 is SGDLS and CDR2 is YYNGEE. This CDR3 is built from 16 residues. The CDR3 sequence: CASSVGSGGSSYEQYF. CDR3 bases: TGTGCCAGCAGCGTAGGATCGGGGGGAAGCTCCTACGAGCAGTACTTC.

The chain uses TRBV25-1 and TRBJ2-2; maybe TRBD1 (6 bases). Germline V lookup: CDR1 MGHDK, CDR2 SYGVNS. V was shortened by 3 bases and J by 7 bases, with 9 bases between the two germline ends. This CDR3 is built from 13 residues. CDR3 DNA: TGTGCCAGCAGTGAGGGGGCCGTCGGGGAGCTGTTTTTT. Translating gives CASSEGAVGELFF. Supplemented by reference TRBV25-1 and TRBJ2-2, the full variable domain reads EADIYQTPRYLVIGTGKKITLECSQTMGHDKMYWYQQDPGMELHLIHYSYGVNSTEKGDLSSESTVSRIRTEHFPLTLESARPSHTSQYLCASSEGAVGELFFGEGSRLTVL.

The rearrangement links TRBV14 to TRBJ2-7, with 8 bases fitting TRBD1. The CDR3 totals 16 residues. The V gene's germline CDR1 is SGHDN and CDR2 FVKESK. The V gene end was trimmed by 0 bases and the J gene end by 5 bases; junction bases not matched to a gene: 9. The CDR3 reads CASSQERWTGMNEQYF. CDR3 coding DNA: TGTGCCAGCAGCCAAGAGAGGTGGACAGGGATGAACGAGCAGTACTTC.